This T cell receptor beta chain derives from a study of cytomegalovirus exposure and HLA in healthy donors. In the PCR, 60 Vbeta and 13 Jbeta primers were used. Data came from immunoSEQ multiplex PCR; TCRdb stores just in-frame clones and leaves some out. The sample carries 110,000 or so clones, roughly 80% recorded once. Of note for this clone: Its antigen remains unidentified.

This CDR3 is 14 amino acids long. V lost 0 bases and J 3 bases, leaving 8 bases between the germline ends. The germline V gene has CDR1 LNHDA and CDR2 SQIVND (reference sequence). Study-wide points: TCR beta sequences reportedly predicted most subjects' HLA-A and HLA-B alleles accurately.

The source of this sequence is a woman aged 25-40 years in good health and CMV-seropositive. The V and J genes are TRBV19 and TRBJ1-1, with TRBD1 as a possible D gene (5 bases). The sequencing sample was made of PBMCs. The CDR3 DNA sequence: TGTGCCAGTAGTATAGACCAGGGTCACACTGAAGCTTTCTTT. This codes for CASSIDQGHTEAFF.